The TCR beta chain under discussion was sequenced for a study of blood T cell repertoires in COVID-19 (dated by TCRdb to 2020 to 2021). Context from the whole study: Samples from collaborators originated in the United States, Italy and Spain and spanned both the acute and convalescent phases of COVID-19. The material from the prospective study consisted of cDNA or gDNA derived from T cells, B-cell-depleted T cells, or PBMCs. Subjects who had been exposed to COVID-19, were actively infected with it, or had recovered from it provided the deeply sampled blood TCRbeta repertoires that made up the dataset. The repertoires were released in a freely available public database intended as a resource for research on the immune response to SARS-CoV-2. The samples were drawn from the first 160 participants of the ongoing ImmuneRACE study and from 1,254 subjects provided by 6 global collaborators. Sample metadata almost always included a de-identified subject ID, COVID-19 status, age in years and sex. Where available, HLA class I and class II types were taken from metadata supplied by the sample provider and were not determined by assay-based typing.

TCRbeta CDR3 regions were amplified from genomic DNA by means of the immunoSEQ Assay, a bias-controlled multiplex PCR. The study's own analysis went as follows. Within the assay, amplification of reference gene primers was used to estimate how many nucleated cells each sample contained. Sequence reads were collapsed and filtered to measure the absolute abundance of every unique TCRbeta CDR3 rearrangement. Productive Simpson clonality was computed per sample as the square root of Simpson's diversity index over productive rearrangements. TCRdb limited this immuneACCESS table to in-frame rearrangements with V and J called. A share of clones is missing; checked studies link under half to unresolved V genes, and the rest is unexplained. That table gives V, J and clone size, and the DNA gave D and trimming. This sample comprises about 80,000 clones, about 72% of them detected only once. The ten largest clones take up 15% to 20% of the sample.

The CDR3 runs 14 amino acids, cysteine and phenylalanine included. Just the 42-base CDR3 DNA is kept, in frame starting at base 1. CDR1 and CDR2, looked up from the germline V gene (reference sequence), are DFQATT and SNEGSKA. Relative to germline, V is missing 3 bases and J is missing 2 bases, with 6 bases of the junction outside any gene match. Collaborating institutions collected whole blood in K2EDTA tubes following their own protocols. For TCRbeta analysis, collaborators shipped samples in one of three forms: frozen whole blood, isolated PBMCs, or DNA extracted from either of those sample types. Concerning this clone: No antigen is known for it. Per-base qualities were not stored, and no clone one base away is much larger.

General conclusions and limits of the study: How much clinical and demographic metadata was included differed by source and by participant, and the metadata was provided uncurated.

The receptor was derived from a man in his sixties or seventies with active or convalescent COVID-19. The rearranged chain carries TRBV20-1 and TRBJ2-7, with TRBD2 identical over 8 junction bases. The source material was peripheral blood. CDR3 sequence: CSASWLAGTYEQYF. The nucleotide sequence reads TGCAGTGCTAGTTGGCTAGCGGGTACCTACGAGCAGTACTTC.